This passage covers 18 T cell receptor beta chains from one sample sequenced in a study of technical replicates of blood from several donors. This table comes from immunoSEQ multiplex PCR, and its TCRdb copy is limited to in-frame clones, with some not included. The data hold tens of thousands of clones, with 91% observed a single time. Material: T cells isolated from PBMCs. The receptors come from a human donor in good health.

This chain links TRBV7-9 with TRBJ1-1; the D is unclear. Germline CDR1 is SEHNR and CDR2 is FQNEAQ (reference sequence). The CDR3 has 13 residues. V lost 2 bases to trimming and J lost 1 base, with 5 bases between them. CDR3 in amino acids: CASSLYGNTEAFF. The CDR3 DNA reads as TGTGCCAGCAGCTTATACGGGAACACTGAAGCTTTCTTT. The full variable domain, with the rest looked up from reference TRBV7-9 and TRBJ1-1, is DTGVSQNPRHKITKRGQNVTFRCDPISEHNRLYWYRQTLGQGPEFLTYFQNEAQLEKSRLLSDRFSAERPKGSFSTLEIQRTEQGDSAMYLCASSLYGNTEAFFGQGTRLTVV.

This chain joins TRBV27 and TRBJ1-1, with a weak D call TRBD1 (6 bases). Trimming cost V 3 bases and J 3 bases, with 14 bases left between them. The CDR3 sequence is 15 residues long. Germline V gene lookup returns CDR1 MNHEY and CDR2 SMNVEV (reference sequence). The CDR3 DNA is TGTGCCAGCAGTTTCACCGGGGGGCTGGACACTGAAGCTTTCTTT. Residues: CASSFTGGLDTEAFF.

This chain connects TRBV15 to TRBJ2-5, with a tentative D call TRBD1 (6 bases). Trimming left V 5 bases short and J 5 bases short, with 18 bases between. This CDR3 contains 15 residues. The germline gives CDR1 LNHNV, CDR2 YYDKDF (reference sequence). The CDR3 sequence is CATSDRAYRVETQYF. Written as DNA, the CDR3 is TGTGCCACCAGCGATAGGGCCTACAGGGTGGAGACCCAGTACTTC. Full variable domain (missing parts from reference TRBV15 and TRBJ2-5): DAMVIQNPRYQVTQFGKPVTLSCSQTLNHNVMYWYQQKSSQAPKLLFHYYDKDFNNEADTPDNFQSRRPNTSFCFLDIRSPGLGDTAMYLCATSDRAYRVETQYFGPGTRLLVL.

This clone was observed a few times. The CDR3 here is CASSVSGLPTAEAFF. The CDR3 coding sequence is TGTGCCAGCAGCGTCTCGGGACTGCCAACGGCTGAAGCTTTCTTT. The chain joins TRBV9 to TRBJ1-1, with a possible D match to TRBD1 (5 bases). The V gene's germline CDR1 is SGDLS and CDR2 YYNGEE. Trimming left V 2 bases short and J 6 bases short, with 17 bases between. The CDR3 runs 15 residues.

This chain connects TRBV6-4 to TRBJ1-3, with D possibly matching TRBD1 (6 bases). The CDR3 has 17 residues. V dropped 8 bases and J dropped 6 bases, with 26 bases sitting between them. Germline values: CDR1 MRHNA, CDR2 SNTAGT. CDR3: CASPFPDSRGLVNTIYF. The CDR3 DNA follows: TGTGCCAGCCCCTTTCCAGATAGCAGGGGTCTCGTAAACACCATATATTTT.

The V call is TRBV5-4, the J call TRBJ2-3, with 10 bases fitting TRBD2. This CDR3 comprises 15 residues. Germline loops: CDR1 SGHNT, CDR2 YYREEE (reference sequence). Unmatched junction bases numbered 5, after V lost 5 bases and J lost 2 bases. The CDR3: CASRSSGSVTDTQYF. For the CDR3, the DNA is TGTGCCAGCAGGTCTAGCGGGAGTGTCACAGATACGCAGTATTTT.

The rearrangement uses TRBV4-2 and TRBJ2-5, with 9 bases aligning to TRBD2. V dropped 0 bases and J dropped 5; count of bases not matched to a gene: 7. CDR1 LGHNA and CDR2 YNFKEQ come from the germline V gene. The CDR3 consists of 16 residues. The CDR3 region has the DNA TGTGCCAGCAGCCAAGATCTGGCGGGAGGGACGGAGACCCAGTACTTC. Protein sequence: CASSQDLAGGTETQYF.

The chain employs TRBV2 and TRBJ2-3; possibly TRBD2 for D (5 bases). In germline, CDR1 is SNHLY, CDR2 FYNNEI. The CDR3 is 12 amino acids. V lost 4 bases to trimming and J lost 8 bases, with 10 bases between them. CDR3 in DNA: TGTGCCAGCAGTGTTAGCGACGGTACGCAGTATTTT. Its translation is CASSVSDGTQYF.

This clone was seen only once. The sample holds other DNA sequences that translate to the same CDR3. V gene TRBV5-1 combines with J gene TRBJ2-1, with D perhaps matching TRBD2 (5 bases). Germline CDR1 and CDR2: SGHRS and YFSETQ. The CDR3 totals 12 residues. The germline V and J ends were trimmed by 5 bases and 2 bases, with 5 bases remaining between them. CDR3 region: CASRGAYNEQFF. The CDR3 nucleotides read TGCGCCAGCAGGGGAGCCTACAATGAGCAGTTCTTC. Full variable domain (outside the CDR3, taken from reference TRBV5-1 and TRBJ2-1): KAGVTQTPRYLIKTRGQQVTLSCSPISGHRSVSWYQQTPGQGLQFLFEYFSETQRNKGNFPGRFSGRQFSNSRSEMNVSTLELGDSALYLCASRGAYNEQFFGPGTRLTVL.

The chain is built from TRBV19 and TRBJ1-1, with TRBD1 identical over 7 bases. The CDR3 is 15 amino acids. V gave up 11 bases and J gave up 0 bases; unmatched junction bases: 12. In germline, CDR1 is LNHDA, CDR2 SQIVND (reference sequence). CDR3 residues: CASSRTGVLNTEAFF. Here the CDR3 DNA reads TGTGCCTCATCCAGAACAGGGGTCCTGAACACTGAAGCTTTCTTT.

This chain connects TRBV10-2 to TRBJ2-7; 8 bases match TRBD2. From germline, CDR1 is WSHSY and CDR2 SAAADI. The ends lost 2 bases at V and 6 bases at J; junction bases unmatched: 3. This CDR3 has 13 residues. For the CDR3, the DNA is TGCGCCAGCAGTGAGACCGGGAGGGGCGAGCAGTACTTC. It translates to CASSETGRGEQYF.

The chain couples TRBV6-5 to TRBJ1-2, with 12 bases that match TRBD1. The length of the CDR3 is 15 residues. Per the germline V gene, CDR1 is MNHEY and CDR2 is SVGAGI. V gave up 0 bases and J gave up 12 bases; unmatched junction bases: 8. CDR3 in DNA: TGTGCCAGCAGTTACTCGCTGGGACAGGGGGCGAGAAACACCTTC. It translates to CASSYSLGQGARNTF.

The J gene is TRBJ2-7, the V gene TRBV19, with D possibly matching TRBD1 (5 bases). Trimming removed 3 bases at V and 4 bases at J, with 16 bases between. Germline V gene data show CDR1 as LNHDA and CDR2 as SQIVND (reference sequence). The CDR3 loop spans 15 amino acids. CDR3 nucleotides: TGTGCCAGTAGTATGGTCTCGGCAGGGCGGTACGAGCAGTACTTC. This sequence encodes CASSMVSAGRYEQYF.

The chain employs TRBV14 and TRBJ2-1, with D perhaps matching TRBD1 (7 bases). The V end lost 0 bases, the J end lost 2 bases, and 14 bases lay between the germline ends. The germline V gene has CDR1 SGHDN and CDR2 FVKESK. The CDR3 has 17 amino acids. DNA of the CDR3: TGTGCCAGCAGCCAAGAAAGGAGGGGGCCTCCCTACAATGAGCAGTTCTTC. It is translated as CASSQERRGPPYNEQFF.

The chain employs TRBV5-6 and TRBJ1-4, with a possible D match to TRBD1 (6 bases). The CDR3 contains 14 residues. Trimming shortened V by 6 bases and J by 8 bases, and 17 bases separated the two germline ends. The germline V gene encodes CDR1 SGHDT and CDR2 YYEEEE. The CDR3 here is CASTKGGRLEKLFF. DNA of the CDR3: TGTGCCAGCACCAAGGGGGGGCGGTTGGAAAAACTGTTTTTT.

The CDR3 sequence: CASSSPSPRNTEAFF. In DNA, the CDR3 is TGTGCCAGCAGTTCTCCAAGTCCCAGGAACACTGAAGCTTTCTTT. The V call is TRBV28, the J call TRBJ1-1; no reliable D call. V gave up 4 bases and J gave up 1 base, with 13 bases separating them. CDR1 is MDHEN and CDR2 is SYDVKM in the germline V gene. This CDR3 region has 15 residues.

The genes are TRBV6-5 and TRBJ2-7; D might be TRBD1 (6 bases). Germline V CDR1 and CDR2: MNHEY, SVGAGI. V lost 5 bases, J lost 4 bases, and 18 bases lay in between. The CDR3 spans 15 residues. Here the CDR3 DNA reads TGTGCCAGCAGTACCGACAGGTTACGAGGATACGAGCAGTACTTC. Translated, it gives CASSTDRLRGYEQYF.

The genes are TRBV28 and TRBJ2-3; TRBD1 matches 10 bases. CDR3 length: 15 residues. Germline V CDR1 and CDR2: MDHEN, SYDVKM. J gave up 4 bases and V 6 bases, and 7 bases lay outside the gene matches. The CDR3 DNA is TGTGCCAGCAGCCCTGGGGGGACAGGGGCAGATACGCAGTATTTT. This gives the protein CASSPGGTGADTQYF.